This TCR beta chain derives from a study of blood T cell repertoires in COVID-19. Study-wide background: Italy, Spain and the United States were the sources of the convalescent and acute COVID-19 samples. PBMCs, B-cell-depleted T cells, or T cells were the source of the cDNA or gDNA that made up the material.

The CDR3 totals 14 residues. Trimming left V 4 bases short and J 1 base short, with 11 bases between. Germline lookup yields CDR1 SGHRS and CDR2 YFSETQ. Original analysis: Reference gene primer amplification yielded estimated nucleated cell counts. Measured with immunoSEQ multiplex PCR; TCRdb has only the in-frame clones, and not every one. V and J calls plus clone size are reproduced from that table; the DNA served to infer D and trimming. The table has about 200,000 clones, about 87% seen once; the top ten hold approximately 3%. V gene TRBV5-1 combines with J gene TRBJ1-1; D not resolved. Input material: peripheral blood. The receptor was isolated from a man between 60 and 75 years old with acute or convalescent COVID-19. The DNA for the CDR3 is TGCGCCAGCAGCGCTGGGCTGGAGAACACTGAAGCTTTCTTT. Protein sequence: CASSAGLENTEAFF.